These T cell receptor beta chains were read from a single sample in a study of blood T cell repertoires in COVID-19. Sequenced by immunoSEQ multiplex PCR; TCRdb stores in-frame clones only, minus some. The sample contains around 310,000 clones, about 89% of which appear only once. Sequencing was carried out using PBMCs or T cells enriched from blood (not recorded which). The receptors come from a woman in her forties who had recovered from COVID-19. Both conserved end residues are part of each CDR3. Fields, in order: V gene, CDR3 protein.

>TRBV5-6
CASSPSDEALSGNTIYF
>TRBV6-2/TRBV6-3
CASSTGAGAMNTEAFF
>TRBV6-5
CASSSGQTNTGELFF
>TRBV9
CASSPGTSGRSYEQYF
>TRBV19
CASSRRTDQTDTQYF
>TRBV7-9
CASSFGQGTGAFF
>TRBV11-2
CASSLAHSFEQYF
>TRBV7-9
CAAPPGTGSYNEQFF
>TRBV11-2
CASSLTLDRIPTEAFF
>TRBV2
CASMSGFSGNEQFF
>TRBV5-1
CASSEPGVGETQYF
>TRBV7-9
CASSILKTGRNTEAFF
>TRBV25-1
CASSGQGRTPTYEQYF
>TRBV9
CASRAEGAYGNTIYF
>TRBV7-3
CASSPSGRAGEQYF
>TRBV29-1
CSVGQNTEAFF